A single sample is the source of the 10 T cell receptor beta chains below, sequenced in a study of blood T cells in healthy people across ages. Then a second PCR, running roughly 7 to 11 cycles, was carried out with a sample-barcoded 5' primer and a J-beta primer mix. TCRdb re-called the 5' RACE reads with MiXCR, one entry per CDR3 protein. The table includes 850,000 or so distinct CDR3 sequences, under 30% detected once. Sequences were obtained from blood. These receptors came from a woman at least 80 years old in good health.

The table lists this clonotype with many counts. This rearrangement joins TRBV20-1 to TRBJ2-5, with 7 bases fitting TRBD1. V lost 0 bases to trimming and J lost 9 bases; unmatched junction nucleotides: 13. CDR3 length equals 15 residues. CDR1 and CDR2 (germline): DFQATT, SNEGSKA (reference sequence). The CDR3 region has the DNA TGCAGTGCTAGAGATCTGGGACAGCTTGGCGGGTCCCAGTACTTC. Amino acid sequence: CSARDLGQLGGSQYF.

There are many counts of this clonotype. CDR3 loop: CSASLSNQPQHF. In DNA form, the CDR3 reads TGCAGTGCTAGTTTGAGCAATCAGCCCCAGCATTTT. The chain recombines TRBV20-1 with TRBJ1-5; no clear D. Trimming left V 3 bases short and J 1 base short, with 4 bases between. Germline CDR1 is DFQATT and CDR2 is SNEGSKA (reference sequence). The CDR3 runs 12 residues.

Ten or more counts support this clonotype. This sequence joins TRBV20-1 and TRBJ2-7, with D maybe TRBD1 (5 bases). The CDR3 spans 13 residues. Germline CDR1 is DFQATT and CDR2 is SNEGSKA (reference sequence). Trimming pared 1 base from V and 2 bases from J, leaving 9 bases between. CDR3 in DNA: TGCAGTGCTAGAGTTCAGGGTCCCTACGAGCAGTACTTC. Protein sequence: CSARVQGPYEQYF.

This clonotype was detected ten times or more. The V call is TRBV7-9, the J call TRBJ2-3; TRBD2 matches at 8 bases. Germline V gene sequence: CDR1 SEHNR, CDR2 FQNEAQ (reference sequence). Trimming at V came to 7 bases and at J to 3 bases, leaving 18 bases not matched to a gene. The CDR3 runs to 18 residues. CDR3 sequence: CASTPLVRRGGRTDTQYF. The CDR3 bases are TGTGCCAGCACCCCCTTAGTCCGACGGGGGGGCCGTACAGATACGCAGTATTTT.

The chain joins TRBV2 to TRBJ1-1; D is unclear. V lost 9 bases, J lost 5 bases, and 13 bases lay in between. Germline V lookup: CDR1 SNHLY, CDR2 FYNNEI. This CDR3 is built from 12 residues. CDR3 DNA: TGTGCCAGAAGGAGAGTGGGAACTGAAGCTTTCTTT. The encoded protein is CARRRVGTEAFF.

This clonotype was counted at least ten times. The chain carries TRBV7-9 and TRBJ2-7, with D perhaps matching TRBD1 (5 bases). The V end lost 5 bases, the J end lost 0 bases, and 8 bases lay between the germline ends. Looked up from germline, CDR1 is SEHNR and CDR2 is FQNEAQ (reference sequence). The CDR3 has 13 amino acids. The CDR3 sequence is CASSATGSYEQYF. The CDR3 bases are TGTGCCAGCAGCGCTACAGGCTCCTACGAGCAGTACTTC.

The CDR3 is CSARGDGGYSTDTQYF. The CDR3 nucleotides read TGCAGTGCTAGAGGCGATGGGGGGTATAGCACAGATACGCAGTATTTT. The V and J genes are TRBV20-1 and TRBJ2-3; the D gene is possibly TRBD2 (6 bases). CDR3 length equals 16 residues. Germline assignment: CDR1 DFQATT and CDR2 SNEGSKA (reference sequence). Trimming shortened V by 1 base and J by 0 bases, and 14 bases separated the two germline ends.

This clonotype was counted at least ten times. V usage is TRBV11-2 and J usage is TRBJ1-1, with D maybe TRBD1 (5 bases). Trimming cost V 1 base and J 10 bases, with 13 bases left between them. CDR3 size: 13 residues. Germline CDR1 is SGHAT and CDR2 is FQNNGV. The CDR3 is CASSLAGGGRAFF. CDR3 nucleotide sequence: TGTGCCAGCAGCTTAGCGGGGGGAGGAAGAGCTTTCTTT. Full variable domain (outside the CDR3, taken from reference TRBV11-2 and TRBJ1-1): EAGVAQSPRYKIIEKRQSVAFWCNPISGHATLYWYQQILGQGPKLLIQFQNNGVVDDSQLPKDRFSAERLKGVDSTLKIQPAKLEDSAVYLCASSLAGGGRAFFGQGTRLTVV.

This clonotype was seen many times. The DNA of the CDR3 is TGTGCCACTTCCGTTATACACCGGCAGGTCAATCAGCCCCAGCATTTT. Its translation is CATSVIHRQVNQPQHF. The chain couples TRBV15 to TRBJ1-5; D remains ambiguous. This CDR3 contains 16 residues. Trimming took 9 bases from V and 3 from J, leaving 21 bases between them. CDR1 and CDR2 (germline): LNHNV, YYDKDF (reference sequence).

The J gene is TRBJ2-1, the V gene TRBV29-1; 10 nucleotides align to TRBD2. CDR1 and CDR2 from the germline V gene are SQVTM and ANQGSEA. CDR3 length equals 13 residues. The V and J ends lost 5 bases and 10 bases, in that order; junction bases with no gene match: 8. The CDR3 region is CSVSGGAGGEQFF. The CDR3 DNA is TGCAGCGTTAGCGGGGGGGCCGGGGGCGAGCAGTTCTTC.